These 5 T cell receptor beta chains were sequenced from one sample in a study of T cells in localized non-small cell lung cancer. Using immunoSEQ multiplex PCR, the repertoire was profiled, and TCRdb retains in-frame clones only, with some absent. The profile shows more than 20,000 clones, 88% of them singletons. Material: PBMCs, obtained before any cancer treatment. These receptors were collected from a man aged 35-69 years with stage II lung adenocarcinoma.

This clone showed up just once. This chain's CDR3 is CASSPGKEGEAFF. The DNA of the CDR3 is TGCGCCAGCAGCCCCGGGAAGGAAGGGGAAGCTTTCTTT. V gene TRBV5-1 combines with J gene TRBJ1-1; D gene uncertain. Trimming took 4 bases from V and 8 from J, leaving 15 bases between them. Germline-derived CDR1 and CDR2 are SGHRS and YFSETQ. This CDR3 is 13 amino acids long.

The CDR3 region is CAWSLYPGTTEAFF. The CDR3 nucleotides read TGTGCCTGGAGTCTTTACCCGGGCACTACTGAAGCTTTCTTT. V gene TRBV30 combines with J gene TRBJ1-1; D not certain. The germline gives CDR1 GTSNPN, CDR2 SVGIG (reference sequence). Trimming left V 2 bases short and J 5 bases short, with 15 bases between. CDR3 size: 14 residues.

The chain combines TRBV7-6 with TRBJ2-3; D is perhaps TRBD2 (6 bases). V was cut by 5 bases and J by 2 bases, with 17 bases left in between. CDR1 is SGHVS, CDR2 FNYEAQ, per germline. This CDR3 comprises 16 residues. CDR3 nucleotide sequence: TGTGCCAGCAGCGTCAGTCCGGGACTCCTCACAGATACGCAGTATTTT. Translation gives CASSVSPGLLTDTQYF.

There are a few counts of this clone. This chain joins TRBV28 and TRBJ2-7; D tentatively fits TRBD1 or TRBD2 (6 bases each). The germline CDR1 and CDR2 sequences are MDHEN and SYDVKM. The CDR3 has 13 residues. V was shortened by 6 bases and J by 4 bases, with 13 bases between the two germline ends. This CDR3 is CASSLGGTYEQYF. Written as DNA, the CDR3 is TGTGCCAGCAGCCTAGGGGGGACGTACGAGCAGTACTTC.

The chain recombines TRBV29-1 with TRBJ1-1; the match to TRBD1 covers 8 bases. The V segment lost 7 bases and the J segment 4 bases; nucleotides outside the gene matches: 5. The germline CDR1 and CDR2 sequences are SQVTM and ANQGSEA. This CDR3 has 12 amino acids. The CDR3 protein is CSGGQGATEAFF. The CDR3 bases are TGCAGCGGTGGACAGGGAGCCACTGAAGCTTTCTTT.